The 12 T cell receptor beta chains below were found in one sample sequenced in a study of T cell responses to AZD1222 COVID-19 vaccine. TCRdb keeps only in-frame clones here, not all; method: immunoSEQ multiplex PCR. The sample includes 180,000 or so clones, about 91% seen only once; the top ten take 1% to 1.5%. The sample in question was peripheral blood, obtained 28 days after the second AZD1222 dose. The source is an adult who received the AZD1222 COVID-19 vaccine.

The gene calls are TRBV4-1 and TRBJ1-5; 9 bases agree with TRBD1. Germline trimming cut 3 bases from V and 3 bases from J; bases unmatched to any gene: 3. The V gene's germline CDR1 is MGHRA and CDR2 YSYEKL. The CDR3 runs 15 residues. The CDR3 DNA reads as TGCGCCAGCAGCCAGGGACAGGGTAACAATCAGCCCCAGCATTTT. Protein sequence: CASSQGQGNNQPQHF.

J is TRBJ2-7 and V is TRBV4-2; the match to TRBD2 covers 10 bases. This CDR3 comprises 15 residues. With 3 bases clipped from V and 3 bases from J, the junction kept 5 bases outside the gene matches. Germline assignment: CDR1 LGHNA and CDR2 YNFKEQ. CDR3 nucleotides: TGTGCCAGCAGCCAGCCCCTAGCGGGAGTCTACGAGCAGTACTTC. It encodes CASSQPLAGVYEQYF.

A single count supports this clone. The gene calls are TRBV12-3 or TRBV12-4 and TRBJ1-1; no firm D call. Trimming pared 7 bases from V and 5 bases from J, leaving 11 bases between. The CDR3 is 12 residues long. The CDR3 sequence: CASNALRTEAFF. The CDR3 nucleotides read TGTGCCAGCAACGCTCTACGGACTGAAGCTTTCTTT.

The rearrangement links TRBV6-5 to TRBJ1-2, with D perhaps matching TRBD1 (5 bases). Per the germline V gene, CDR1 is MNHEY and CDR2 is SVGAGI. V lost 0 bases, J lost 7 bases, and 12 bases lay in between. The CDR3 loop spans 14 amino acids. The CDR3 coding sequence is TGTGCCAGCAGTTACTCGAGCAGGGACGGTGGCTACACCTTC. Amino acid sequence: CASSYSSRDGGYTF.

The rearrangement joins TRBV5-1 to TRBJ1-2; unclear D gene. This CDR3 spans 14 amino acids. Deletions cut 4 bases from V and 5 bases from J, with 15 bases between. CDR1 is SGHRS, CDR2 YFSETQ, per germline. CDR3 DNA sequence: TGCGCCAGCAGCAGAGAAACCCCTAGATATGGCTACACCTTC. Protein sequence: CASSRETPRYGYTF.

V gene TRBV20-1 combines with J gene TRBJ2-1; D gene ambiguous. The V end was cut by 7 bases, the J end by 5 bases, with 15 bases between. The CDR3 runs to 13 residues. CDR1 DFQATT and CDR2 SNEGSKA come from the germline V gene (reference sequence). The CDR3 DNA reads TGCAGTGGCAGTGAAGGGTGGGACAATGAGCAGTTCTTC. This encodes CSGSEGWDNEQFF.

V is TRBV7-2 and J is TRBJ2-1; unclear D gene. The germline V gene encodes CDR1 SGHTA and CDR2 FQGNSA. This CDR3 region has 14 residues. V lost 5 bases and J 6 bases, leaving 14 bases between the germline ends. The CDR3 coding sequence is TGTGCCAGCAGCAAAGAACCGTTCGGCAATGAGCAGTTCTTC. Its translation is CASSKEPFGNEQFF.

V usage is TRBV5-6 and J usage is TRBJ2-2; possibly TRBD1 for D (5 bases). Germline V lookup: CDR1 SGHDT, CDR2 YYEEEE. This CDR3 spans 14 amino acids. Trimming removed 2 bases at V and 6 bases at J, with 11 bases between. The CDR3 here is CASSFGRAAGELFF. The CDR3 DNA reads as TGTGCCAGCAGCTTTGGCAGGGCGGCCGGGGAGCTGTTTTTT. The whole variable domain, remainder taken from reference TRBV5-6 and TRBJ2-2, is DAGVTQSPTHLIKTRGQQVTLRCSPKSGHDTVSWYQQALGQGPQFIFQYYEEEERQRGNFPDRFSGHQFPNYSSELNVNALLLGDSALYLCASSFGRAAGELFFGEGSRLTVL.

This clone was counted once. Written as DNA, the CDR3 is TGCAGTGCTAGTTCGGGACCCAGATCCTACGAGCAGTACTTC. Translation gives CSASSGPRSYEQYF. The genes are TRBV20-1 and TRBJ2-7, with D perhaps TRBD1 or TRBD2 (5 bases each). The V end lost 3 bases, the J end lost 1 base, and 13 bases lay between the germline ends. The germline V gene has CDR1 DFQATT and CDR2 SNEGSKA (reference sequence). The CDR3 consists of 14 residues.

CDR3 residues: CASEGGGARGLRNEKLFF. The CDR3 nucleotides read TGTGCCAGCGAGGGGGGCGGGGCCAGGGGGCTGAGAAATGAAAAACTGTTTTTT. The J gene is TRBJ1-4, the V gene TRBV25-1; 8 bases line up with TRBD1. V trimming: 8 bases; J trimming: 5 bases; junction bases outside the gene matches: 19. Germline V CDR1 and CDR2: MGHDK, SYGVNS. This CDR3 spans 18 amino acids.

The chain couples TRBV5-4 to TRBJ2-7; possibly TRBD2 for D (6 bases). The length of the CDR3 is 16 residues. V lost 1 base and J lost 3, with 17 bases in between. In germline, CDR1 is SGHNT, CDR2 YYREEE (reference sequence). This CDR3 is CASSLQPGTGLYEQYF. The CDR3 coding sequence is TGTGCCAGCAGCTTGCAACCCGGGACTGGACTCTACGAGCAGTACTTC.

The chain has TRBV6-4 and TRBJ2-7, with TRBD2 identical over 8 bases. CDR3 size: 16 residues. J gave up 2 bases and V 6 bases, and 12 bases lay outside the gene matches. CDR1 MRHNA and CDR2 SNTAGT come from the germline V gene. DNA for the CDR3: TGTGCCAGCAGGACCCCGGGACTAGTCCCTGCCTACGAGCAGTACTTC. Its translation: CASRTPGLVPAYEQYF.